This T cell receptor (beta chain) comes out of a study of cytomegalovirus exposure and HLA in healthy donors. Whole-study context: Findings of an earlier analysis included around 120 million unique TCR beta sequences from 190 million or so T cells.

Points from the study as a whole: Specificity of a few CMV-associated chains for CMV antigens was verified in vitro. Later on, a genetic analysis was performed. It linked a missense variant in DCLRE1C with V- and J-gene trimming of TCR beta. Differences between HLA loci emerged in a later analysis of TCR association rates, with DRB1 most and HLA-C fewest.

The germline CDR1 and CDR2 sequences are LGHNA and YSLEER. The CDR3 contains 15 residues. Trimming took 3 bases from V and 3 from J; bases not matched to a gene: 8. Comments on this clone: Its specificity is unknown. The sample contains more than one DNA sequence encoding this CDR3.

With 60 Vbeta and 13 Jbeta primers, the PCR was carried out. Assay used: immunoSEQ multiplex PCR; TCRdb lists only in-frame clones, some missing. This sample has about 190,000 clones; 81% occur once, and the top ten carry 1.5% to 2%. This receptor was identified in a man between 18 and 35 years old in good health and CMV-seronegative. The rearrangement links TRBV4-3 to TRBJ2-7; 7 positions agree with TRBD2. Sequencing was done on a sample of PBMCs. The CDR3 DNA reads TGCGCCAGCAGCCATTCCGGGACGGGGGGCTACGAGCAGTACTTC. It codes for CASSHSGTGGYEQYF.